This TCR beta chain appears in the sequencing data of a study of cytomegalovirus exposure and HLA in healthy donors. Study findings and constraints: TCR beta sequences reportedly predicted the HLA-A and HLA-B alleles of most subjects accurately. TCR beta V- and J-gene trimming was later associated with a missense DCLRE1C variant. In an earlier analysis, in roughly 580 donors, most V segments appeared productive either ~90% or ~30% of the time.

The PCR had 60 Vbeta and 13 Jbeta primers. The data were produced by immunoSEQ multiplex PCR, yet TCRdb's version contains in-frame clones alone and is incomplete. The sample yields some 220,000 clones, 82% seen once. The V end was cut by 4 bases, the J end by 5 bases, with 12 bases between. The CDR3 loop spans 13 amino acids. Per the germline V gene, CDR1 is SGHRS and CDR2 is YFSETQ. This clone was observed a single time. As yet, its antigen is unknown. The genes are TRBV5-1 and TRBJ2-5; no definite D call. This TCR derives from a woman between 40 and 55 years old in good health and CMV-seronegative. Specimen: PBMCs. The CDR3 region has the DNA TGCGCCAGCAGCCGCAACTCCGGGGAGACCCAGTACTTC. Translation: CASSRNSGETQYF.